This is a list of T cell receptor beta chains from one sample in a study of blood T cells in healthy people across ages. TCRdb fed the 5' RACE reads into MiXCR, producing one record per CDR3 protein. The sample includes 710,000 or so distinct CDR3 sequences, 22% of them seen just once. Input material: blood. The receptors come from a man between 65 and 85 years old in good health. The CDR3 runs from the conserved cysteine through the conserved F or W. The D gene is left open where the match is weak. For some rows the clone size is stated as once, few or many, or as a class when expanded; others skip it.

CDR3: CATSDRTSGSPTDTQYF
DNA: TGTGCCACCAGTGACCGGACTAGCGGGAGCCCCACAGATACGCAGTATTTT
size: -
D: TRBD2
J: TRBJ2-3
V: TRBV24-1

CDR3: CASSELGTLVEQFF
DNA: TGTGCCAGCAGTGAATTGGGCACCCTGGTTGAGCAGTTCTTC
size: -
D: -
J: TRBJ2-1
V: TRBV25-1

CDR3: CASSEVWDQPQHF
DNA: TGTGCCAGCAGTGAAGTTTGGGATCAGCCCCAGCATTTT
size: -
D: -
J: TRBJ1-5
V: TRBV6-1

CDR3: CSAGTGLGSSLAKNIQYF
DNA: TGCAGTGCTGGGACAGGGTTAGGGTCGTCACTAGCCAAAAACATTCAGTACTTC
size: few
D: TRBD1
J: TRBJ2-4
V: TRBV20-1

CDR3: CASSTGQGLETQYF
DNA: TGCGCCAGCAGCACAGGACAGGGGCTGGAGACCCAGTACTTC
size: -
D: TRBD1
J: TRBJ2-5
V: TRBV5-1

CDR3: CASSPTRGHTEAFF
DNA: TGTGCCAGCAGTCCTACAAGGGGTCACACTGAAGCTTTCTTT
size: -
D: -
J: TRBJ1-1
V: TRBV11-2

CDR3: CASPPGQGALLLQNTEAFF
DNA: TGTGCCAGCCCGCCGGGACAGGGGGCCCTCCTCCTGCAGAACACTGAAGCTTTCTTT
size: -
D: TRBD1
J: TRBJ1-1
V: TRBV6-1

CDR3: CASSWGTSGSTDTQYF
DNA: TGCGCCAGCAGCTGGGGGACTAGCGGAAGCACAGATACGCAGTATTTT
size: few
D: TRBD2
J: TRBJ2-3
V: TRBV5-1

CDR3: CATSVGGRAGNTIYF
DNA: TGTGCCACCAGCGTTGGGGGCAGAGCTGGAAACACCATATATTTT
size: many
D: -
J: TRBJ1-3
V: TRBV15

CDR3: CASRTGGIQPQHF
DNA: TGTGCCAGCAGGACAGGGGGTATTCAGCCCCAGCATTTT
size: few
D: TRBD1
J: TRBJ1-5
V: TRBV6-2/TRBV6-3

CDR3: CASSLSGIFTDTQYF
DNA: TGTGCCAGCAGCTTATCCGGGATTTTCACAGATACGCAGTATTTT
size: many
D: -
J: TRBJ2-3
V: TRBV12-3/TRBV12-4

CDR3: CATSDVGVGTQYF
DNA: TGTGCCACCAGTGATGTTGGGGTTGGGACGCAGTATTTT
size: -
D: -
J: TRBJ2-3
V: TRBV24-1

CDR3: CASSPPLAGLYNEQFF
DNA: TGTGCCAGCAGCCCTCCTCTAGCGGGCCTCTACAATGAGCAGTTCTTC
size: many
D: TRBD2
J: TRBJ2-1
V: TRBV7-8

CDR3: CSASPVGYEQYF
DNA: TGCAGTGCTAGTCCCGTTGGGTACGAGCAGTACTTC
size: many
D: -
J: TRBJ2-7
V: TRBV20-1

CDR3: CASTMTQTGVDEQFF
DNA: TGCGCCAGCACCATGACCCAGACAGGGGTCGATGAGCAGTTCTTC
size: -
D: TRBD1
J: TRBJ2-1
V: TRBV10-2

CDR3: CASSQDGGEQYF
DNA: TGTGCCAGCAGTCAAGACGGTGGGGAGCAGTACTTC
size: -
D: -
J: TRBJ2-5
V: TRBV12-3/TRBV12-4

CDR3: CASSILAGGGETQYF
DNA: TGTGCCAGTAGTATATTGGCGGGGGGTGGGGAGACCCAGTACTTC
size: few
D: TRBD2
J: TRBJ2-5
V: TRBV19

CDR3: CSVGPGTRNTGELFF
DNA: TGCAGCGTGGGCCCCGGGACCCGGAACACCGGGGAGCTGTTTTTT
size: -
D: -
J: TRBJ2-2
V: TRBV29-1

CDR3: CASSIVSNTEAFF
DNA: TGTGCCAGTAGTATAGTTTCGAACACTGAAGCTTTCTTT
size: few
D: -
J: TRBJ1-1
V: TRBV19

CDR3: CSASKGTAGQYF
DNA: TGCAGTGCTAGTAAGGGGACAGCGGGTCAGTATTTT
size: -
D: -
J: TRBJ2-3
V: TRBV20-1

CDR3: CASSKPTTSDTQYF
DNA: TGCGCCAGCAGCAAACCAACTACCTCAGATACGCAGTATTTT
size: -
D: -
J: TRBJ2-3
V: TRBV5-1

CDR3: CASSAIAGSTDTQYF
DNA: TGTGCCAGCAGCGCCATAGCGGGTAGCACAGATACGCAGTATTTT
size: -
D: TRBD2
J: TRBJ2-3
V: TRBV7-2

CDR3: CASSHSDRGPYERYF
DNA: TGTGCCAGCAGCCACTCGGACAGGGGGCCCTACGAGCGGTACTTC
size: -
D: TRBD1
J: TRBJ2-7
V: TRBV3-1

CDR3: CASSHARDRYGYTF
DNA: TGTGCCAGCAGTCACGCCAGGGATCGCTATGGCTACACCTTC
size: -
D: -
J: TRBJ1-2
V: TRBV6-6

CDR3: CATSRALEIPTEAFF
DNA: TGTGCCACCAGCAGAGCACTCGAAATCCCCACTGAAGCTTTCTTT
size: -
D: -
J: TRBJ1-1
V: TRBV15

CDR3: CASSVEWRSHQETQYF
DNA: TGTGCCAGCAGCGTAGAATGGCGGAGTCACCAAGAGACCCAGTACTTC
size: few
D: -
J: TRBJ2-5
V: TRBV9

CDR3: CASSLGQGAPTNEKLFF
DNA: TGTGCCAGCAGCTTAGGACAGGGGGCGCCGACTAATGAAAAACTGTTTTTT
size: -
D: TRBD1
J: TRBJ1-4
V: TRBV7-9

CDR3: CSLGGGANEQFF
DNA: TGCAGCTTGGGCGGGGGCGCCAATGAGCAGTTCTTC
size: -
D: -
J: TRBJ2-1
V: TRBV29-1

CDR3: CASSLDPGPGELFF
DNA: TGTGCCAGCAGCTTAGATCCGGGTCCCGGGGAGCTGTTTTTT
size: -
D: -
J: TRBJ2-2
V: TRBV11-2

CDR3: CASSVGTGSEKLFF
DNA: TGTGCCAGCAGTGTGGGGACAGGTAGTGAAAAACTGTTTTTT
size: few
D: TRBD1
J: TRBJ1-4
V: TRBV6-6

CDR3: CASRVAGNNEQFF
DNA: TGTGCCAGTAGGGTAGCGGGAAACAATGAGCAGTTCTTC
size: -
D: TRBD2
J: TRBJ2-1
V: TRBV19

CDR3: CASSFSSGGGYGYTF
DNA: TGTGCCAGCAGTTTTTCCTCCGGAGGGGGCTATGGCTACACCTTC
size: -
D: -
J: TRBJ1-2
V: TRBV6-5

CDR3: CASSQRQGAKGQPQHF
DNA: TGTGCCAGCTCACAAAGACAGGGGGCTAAAGGCCAGCCCCAGCATTTT
size: few
D: TRBD1
J: TRBJ1-5
V: TRBV18

CDR3: CSAGGLGVSDETQYF
DNA: TGCAGTGCTGGGGGTTTAGGGGTATCGGACGAGACCCAGTACTTC
size: few
D: -
J: TRBJ2-5
V: TRBV20-1

CDR3: CANSAGTVSSYNEQFF
DNA: TGTGCCAACAGTGCCGGGACAGTAAGCTCCTACAATGAGCAGTTCTTC
size: few
D: TRBD1
J: TRBJ2-1
V: TRBV28

CDR3: CASSLSAGSWYGYTF
DNA: TGTGCCAGCAGCTTATCGGCGGGCTCTTGGTATGGCTACACCTTC
size: -
D: -
J: TRBJ1-2
V: TRBV7-2

CDR3: CASSFLKSSYNEQFF
DNA: TGTGCCAGCAGCTTTCTAAAGAGTTCCTACAATGAGCAGTTCTTC
size: few
D: -
J: TRBJ2-1
V: TRBV7-9

CDR3: CSAREEGPSYEQYF
DNA: TGCAGTGCTAGAGAGGAGGGACCCTCCTACGAGCAGTACTTC
size: once
D: -
J: TRBJ2-7
V: TRBV20-1

CDR3: CASSFHGQERETQYF
DNA: TGTGCCAGCAGTTTCCACGGACAGGAGAGAGAGACCCAGTACTTC
size: many
D: TRBD1
J: TRBJ2-5
V: TRBV28

CDR3: CATRGTGYDQPQHF
DNA: TGTGCCACCAGGGGGACAGGGTACGATCAGCCCCAGCATTTT
size: -
D: TRBD1
J: TRBJ1-5
V: TRBV24-1

CDR3: CVSSPNFGPTNTEAFF
DNA: TGTGTCAGCAGCCCGAATTTCGGGCCGACGAACACTGAAGCTTTCTTT
size: once
D: -
J: TRBJ1-1
V: TRBV3-1

CDR3: CASSLATVTDTQYF
DNA: TGTGCCAGCAGCTTAGCAACTGTCACAGATACGCAGTATTTT
size: -
D: -
J: TRBJ2-3
V: TRBV7-2